The rows below give T cell receptor beta chains drawn from one sample of a study of T cell responses to AZD1222 COVID-19 vaccine. Data came from immunoSEQ multiplex PCR; TCRdb stores just in-frame clones and leaves some out. The table shows 120,000 to 150,000 clones, with around 90% occurring only once. Material: peripheral blood, obtained 28 days after the second AZD1222 dose. Source of these receptors: an adult who received the AZD1222 COVID-19 vaccine. The CDR3 runs from the conserved cysteine through the conserved F or W. The order of the fields is D gene, J gene, clone size, V gene, CDR3 DNA, CDR3 protein. The D gene is left open where the match is weak. For some rows the clone size is stated as once, few or many, or as a class when expanded; others skip it.

.	TRBJ1-5	.	TRBV2	TGTGCCAGCACTTACCACCCCAATCAGCCCCAGCATTTT	CASTYHPNQPQHF
.	TRBJ1-5	.	TRBV6-5	TGTGCCAGCAGCCAGTCCTCGACTCTAAGGCAGCCCCAGCATTTT	CASSQSSTLRQPQHF
.	TRBJ1-1	.	TRBV6-1	TGTGCCAGCAGTGAGGGGAAAGGGGTCCTGACTGAAGCTTTCTTT	CASSEGKGVLTEAFF
.	TRBJ2-4	.	TRBV9	TGTGCCAGCAGCGTAGAAGAGGGAACATTTCAGTACTTC	CASSVEEGTFQYF
.	TRBJ2-1	.	TRBV4-3	TGCGCCAGCAGCCAAGATCCACTGAGCTCCTACAATGAGCAGTTCTTC	CASSQDPLSSYNEQFF
.	TRBJ2-2	few	TRBV27	TGTGCCAGCAGTTTAGAGTGGGCAGGGGACGAACAAGGTTACGCCGGGGAGCTGTTTTTT	CASSLEWAGDEQGYAGELFF
.	TRBJ2-1	.	TRBV4-2	TGTGCCAGCAGCCAAGACGGCGGGTCCTACAATGAGCAGTTCTTC	CASSQDGGSYNEQFF
.	TRBJ1-4	.	TRBV6-5	TGTGCCAGCAGCTACCGGCCCCAAGGCCCAAAACTGTTTTTT	CASSYRPQGPKLFF
.	TRBJ2-3	.	TRBV4-1	TGCGCCAGCAGCCAACACGGACAGCCCGCCGATACGCAGTATTTT	CASSQHGQPADTQYF
TRBD1	TRBJ2-5	.	TRBV24-1	TGTGCCACCAGTGGAGGGACAGGGAGCCAAGAGACCCAGTACTTC	CATSGGTGSQETQYF
.	TRBJ2-1	.	TRBV19	TGTGCCACCTCCTGGCGGGAATCCTACAATGAGCAGTTCTTC	CATSWRESYNEQFF
.	TRBJ2-1	.	TRBV11-2	TGTGCCAGCAGCTTAGATGGGGCGGGAACCGTAATTAGTGAGCAGTTCTTC	CASSLDGAGTVISEQFF